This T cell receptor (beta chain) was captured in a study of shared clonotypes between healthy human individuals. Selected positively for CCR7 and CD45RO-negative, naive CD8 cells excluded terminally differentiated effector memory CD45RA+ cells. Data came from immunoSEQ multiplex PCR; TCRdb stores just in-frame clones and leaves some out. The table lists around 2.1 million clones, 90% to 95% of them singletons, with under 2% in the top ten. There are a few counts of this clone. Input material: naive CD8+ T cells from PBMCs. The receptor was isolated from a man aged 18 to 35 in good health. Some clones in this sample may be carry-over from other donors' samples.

The CDR3 region has the DNA TGTGCCAGCAGTTTATACGCCAGCTACAATGAGCAGTTCTTC. This gives the protein CASSLYASYNEQFF. This chain links TRBV28 with TRBJ2-1; unclear D gene. V lost 1 base and J 3 bases, leaving 7 bases between the germline ends. CDR1 is MDHEN and CDR2 is SYDVKM in the germline V gene. There are 14 residues in the CDR3.